The next 30 T cell receptor beta chains were all read from a single sample in a study of blood T cells in healthy people across ages. With a J-beta primer mix and a sample-barcoded 5' primer, a second PCR ran about 7 to 12 cycles. Via MiXCR, TCRdb re-called the 5' RACE reads, giving one row per CDR3 protein. The sample lists 750,000 to 850,000 distinct CDR3 sequences; around a quarter were seen once. These data are also associated with another study on T cells of mothers and their children.

Sequencing was performed on blood. These receptor sequences come from a boy aged 10-17 years in good health.

The chain carries TRBV20-1 and TRBJ2-1; 10 nucleotides line up with TRBD2. The DNA end is more similar to TRBJ2-5, so the J call may be wrong. The V gene's germline CDR1 is DFQATT and CDR2 SNEGSKA (reference sequence). The CDR3 loop spans 14 amino acids. The CDR3 reads CSARDLLAGETQYF. The DNA for the CDR3 is TGCAGTGCTAGAGATTTACTAGCGGGGGAGACCCAGTACTTC.

CDR3 coding DNA: TGCGCCAGCAGCTTGGGCACGGGGCGGGAGACGGCTTTCTTT. The encoded protein is CASSLGTGRETAFF. The chain links TRBV5-1 to TRBJ1-1, with a possible D match to TRBD1 (5 bases). V was clipped by 0 bases and J by 11 bases, with 17 bases between them. This CDR3 contains 14 residues. The germline V gene encodes CDR1 SGHRS and CDR2 YFSETQ.

This clonotype was seen more than once but under ten times. The V and J genes are TRBV19 and TRBJ2-5; no firm D call. With the DNA end fitting TRBJ2-7 better, the J assignment may be wrong. Per germline, CDR1 LNHDA and CDR2 SQIVND (reference sequence). The CDR3 consists of 13 residues. The DNA of the CDR3 is TGTGCCAGTAGTGTGCTGGGATCCTACGAGCAGTACTTC. It translates to CASSVLGSYEQYF.

The chain has TRBV19 and TRBJ2-1; 8 nucleotides agree with TRBD1. This CDR3 has 12 residues. After removal of 9 bases from V and 9 bases from J, the junction contained 7 bases not matched to a gene. CDR1 is LNHDA, CDR2 SQIVND, per germline (reference sequence). The CDR3 nucleotides read TGTGCCAGCGGAACAGGGGGGACTGAGCAGTTCTTC. It specifies CASGTGGTEQFF.

This chain links TRBV9 with TRBJ2-7, with a weak D call TRBD2 (6 bases). The CDR3 loop spans 13 amino acids. CDR1 SGDLS and CDR2 YYNGEE come from the germline V gene. The V end lost 2 bases, the J end lost 9 bases, and 15 bases lay between the germline ends. For the CDR3, the DNA is TGTGCCAGCAGCGTCGGGACTGGCTTGGGGCAGTACTTC. It yields the protein CASSVGTGLGQYF.

V and J are TRBV27 and TRBJ1-6; D gene uncertain. Germline CDR1 and CDR2: MNHEY and SMNVEV (reference sequence). CDR3 length: 12 residues. V gave up 3 bases and J gave up 7 bases, with 4 bases separating them. The CDR3 bases are TGTGCCAGCAGTTTTACAAATTCACCCCTCCACTTT. Its protein product is CASSFTNSPLHF.

This clonotype was counted only a few times. V is TRBV6-1 and J is TRBJ2-1; D gene unclear. This CDR3 comprises 14 residues. Germline CDR1 reads MNHNS; CDR2 reads SASEGT. Trimming removed 0 bases from V and 5 bases from J, with 8 bases in between. The CDR3 sequence: CASSEARLHNEQFF. CDR3 coding DNA: TGTGCCAGCAGTGAAGCCAGGCTCCACAATGAGCAGTTCTTC.

This clonotype was seen a handful of times. V gene TRBV7-9 combines with J gene TRBJ1-1; D unclear. Germline-derived CDR1 and CDR2 are SEHNR and FQNEAQ (reference sequence). Trimming removed 5 bases at V and 7 bases at J, with 8 bases between. This CDR3 region has 11 residues. CDR3 sequence (DNA): TGTGCCAGCAGCCCCTCTGATGAAGCTTTCTTT. Amino acids: CASSPSDEAFF.

The J gene is TRBJ1-1, the V gene TRBV29-1, with no clear D. CDR1 SQVTM and CDR2 ANQGSEA come from the germline V gene. The CDR3 runs 11 residues. The germline V and J ends were trimmed by 4 bases and 4 bases, with 7 bases remaining between them. CDR3 DNA: TGCAGCGTTGCTCGGCGCACTGAAGCTTTCTTT. It yields the protein CSVARRTEAFF.

CDR3 loop: CASSTGTSGGALDEQFF. CDR3 nucleotides: TGTGCCAGCAGCACCGGGACTAGCGGGGGGGCCTTGGATGAGCAGTTCTTC. The V call is TRBV7-6, the J call TRBJ2-1; 16 nucleotides match TRBD2. Per the germline V gene, CDR1 is SGHVS and CDR2 is FNYEAQ. V lost 5 bases, J lost 8 bases, and 9 bases stayed unmatched. The CDR3 sequence is 17 residues long.

The chain carries TRBV14 and TRBJ2-7; tentative D call: TRBD1 (6 bases). Germline CDR1 SGHDN, CDR2 FVKESK. The CDR3 has 16 amino acids. V dropped 0 bases and J dropped 5 bases, with 17 bases sitting between them. CDR3 protein: CASSQDLGTGIHEQYF. The CDR3 bases are TGTGCCAGCAGCCAAGATCTTGGTACAGGGATCCACGAGCAGTACTTC.

The chain uses TRBV5-1 and TRBJ2-6; 7 nucleotides agree with TRBD2. The germline CDR1 and CDR2 sequences are SGHRS and YFSETQ. This CDR3 is 17 amino acids long. V shed 0 bases, J shed 4 bases, and the junction held 7 bases outside the gene matches. The CDR3 nucleotides read TGCGCCAGCAGCTTGGTGGCGGCGGGAGCGGGGGCCAACGTCCTGACTTTC. Protein: CASSLVAAGAGANVLTF.

This clonotype was found a few times. This chain links TRBV4-3 with TRBJ1-3; D is unclear. Trimming pared 4 bases from V and 1 base from J, leaving 14 bases between. The germline CDR1 and CDR2 sequences are LGHNA and YSLEER. The CDR3 is 16 amino acids. The DNA of the CDR3 is TGCGCCAGCAGCCCCACCGCTGTCTCGTCTGGAAACACCATATATTTT. This codes for CASSPTAVSSGNTIYF.

The chain uses TRBV2 and TRBJ2-3; D is possibly TRBD1 (5 bases). The germline gives CDR1 SNHLY, CDR2 FYNNEI. The ends were cut back, 3 bases at V and 5 bases at J, with 15 bases in the middle. The CDR3 extends over 15 amino acids. CDR3 in amino acids: CASSDGASLGDTQYF. CDR3 coding DNA: TGTGCCAGCAGTGATGGGGCCTCCCTCGGAGATACGCAGTATTTT.

The chain uses TRBV12-3 or TRBV12-4 and TRBJ2-1, with 7 bases fitting TRBD1. The CDR3 totals 17 residues. With V trimmed by 4 bases and J by 1 base, 10 bases remained unmatched. The CDR3 loop is CASSSRQGPESYNEQFF. In nucleotides, the CDR3 is TGTGCCAGCAGTTCCCGACAGGGTCCAGAGTCCTACAATGAGCAGTTCTTC.

This chain connects TRBV7-9 to TRBJ2-5; 10 bases are a match to TRBD2. The CDR3 sequence is 15 residues long. Trimming took 4 bases from V and 2 from J; bases not matched to a gene: 4. Germline CDR1 reads SEHNR; CDR2 reads FQNEAQ (reference sequence). CDR3 in DNA: TGTGCCAGCAGCTCCACTAGCGGGGTTCAAGAGACCCAGTACTTC. It yields the protein CASSSTSGVQETQYF.

This chain links TRBV6-2 or TRBV6-3 with TRBJ2-2; D is possibly TRBD2 (6 bases). The CDR3 consists of 15 residues. Trimming pared 6 bases from V and 5 bases from J, leaving 16 bases between. Looked up from germline, CDR1 is MNHEY and CDR2 is SVGEGT. In DNA, the CDR3 is TGTGCCAGCAGACGTCTCTCGACTAGTACCGGGGAGCTGTTTTTT. It encodes CASRRLSTSTGELFF.

The chain has TRBV7-2 and TRBJ2-5; D unclear. Trimming pared 2 bases from V and 3 bases from J, leaving 13 bases between. Germline-derived CDR1 and CDR2 are SGHTA and FQGNSA. The CDR3 is 15 residues long. This CDR3 is CASSLNYREEETQYF. As DNA, the CDR3 is TGTGCCAGCAGCTTAAACTACAGAGAAGAAGAGACCCAGTACTTC.

This clonotype was picked up a small number of times. V usage is TRBV7-9 and J usage is TRBJ1-1, with TRBD1 matching over 7 bases. Germline V CDR1 and CDR2: SEHNR, FQNEAQ (reference sequence). The CDR3 covers 13 residues. J was trimmed by 5 bases and V by 11 bases; bases with no gene match: 11. CDR3 DNA sequence: TGTGCCGCAGCCGAGGGGGCCAATACTGAAGCTTTCTTT. It encodes CAAAEGANTEAFF.

The chain uses TRBV29-1 and TRBJ1-1, with no clear D. Trimming pared 7 bases from V and 8 bases from J, leaving 17 bases between. The CDR3 runs 12 residues. The V gene's germline CDR1 is SQVTM and CDR2 ANQGSEA. The CDR3 region is CSAEGPGAEAFF. CDR3 in DNA: TGCAGCGCTGAGGGCCCCGGCGCGGAAGCTTTCTTT.

This chain joins TRBV2 and TRBJ1-2; 7 bases are shared with TRBD1. With V trimmed by 6 bases and J by 7 bases, 5 bases remained unmatched. The CDR3 contains 12 residues. Germline loops: CDR1 SNHLY, CDR2 FYNNEI. CDR3 loop: CASSATGPGYTF. In nucleotides, the CDR3 is TGTGCCAGCAGCGCGACAGGGCCTGGCTACACCTTC.

This clonotype came up a few times. The CDR3 DNA reads TGTGCCAGCAGTTATGAGACGGGTATCTCCTACGAGCAGTACTTC. Translation gives CASSYETGISYEQYF. The J gene is TRBJ2-5, the V gene TRBV6-6; D unresolved. The last part of the DNA fits TRBJ2-7 better; the J call may be wrong. Germline assignment: CDR1 MNHNY and CDR2 SVGAGI (reference sequence). CDR3 size: 15 residues.

V is TRBV29-1 and J is TRBJ2-7; 9 nucleotides align to TRBD1. The CDR3 is made up of 13 amino acids. Germline assignment: CDR1 SQVTM and CDR2 ANQGSEA. Losses at the gene ends were 4 bases for V and 2 bases for J; bases not matched to a gene: 3. CDR3 residues: CSVATGGAYEQYF. The CDR3 bases are TGCAGCGTTGCGACAGGGGGGGCCTACGAGCAGTACTTC.

This chain joins TRBV13 and TRBJ1-2, with D uncertain. Trimming shortened V by 2 bases and J by 8 bases, and 15 bases separated the two germline ends. The CDR3 runs to 14 residues. The V gene's germline CDR1 is PRHDT and CDR2 FYEKMQ (reference sequence). The CDR3 DNA reads TGTGCCAGCAGCTTACCGTTAGGGCCTCACGGCTACACCTTC. Its protein is CASSLPLGPHGYTF. Full variable domain (outside the CDR3, taken from reference TRBV13 and TRBJ1-2): AAGVIQSPRHLIKEKRETATLKCYPIPRHDTVYWYQQGPGQDPQFLISFYEKMQSDKGSIPDRFSAQQFSDYHSELNMSSLELGDSALYFCASSLPLGPHGYTFGSGTRLTVV.

The chain has TRBV6-4 and TRBJ2-7; D gene uncertain. The better agreement between TRBJ2-1 and the DNA end casts doubt on the J call. CDR3 length: 10 amino acids. Germline V gives CDR1 MRHNA, CDR2 SNTAGT. The CDR3 coding sequence is TGTGCCAGCAGTTCCAGGGAGCAGTTCTTC. Amino acids: CASSSREQFF.

V usage is TRBV11-2 and J usage is TRBJ2-6; TRBD1 matches 7 bases. This CDR3 is built from 18 residues. Germline loops: CDR1 SGHAT, CDR2 FQNNGV. V lost 4 bases, J lost 4 bases, and 13 bases stayed unmatched. CDR3 protein: CASSSTLLTGAGANVLTF. The DNA of the CDR3 is TGTGCCAGCAGCTCGACGCTCCTAACAGGGGCCGGGGCCAACGTCCTGACTTTC.

This clonotype appeared a few times. The CDR3 here is CSARDDKGYYGYTF. Here the CDR3 DNA reads TGCAGTGCTAGAGATGACAAGGGCTACTATGGCTACACCTTC. The chain recombines TRBV20-1 with TRBJ1-2; D remains ambiguous. V was cut by 0 bases and J by 3 bases, with 11 bases left in between. CDR1 is DFQATT, CDR2 SNEGSKA, per germline (reference sequence). The CDR3 length is 14 residues.

In this sample, this clonotype turned up a few times. The chain links TRBV29-1 to TRBJ2-5; 8 bases map to TRBD2. The end of the DNA aligns better with TRBJ2-1, so the J call may be wrong. The CDR3 has 16 amino acids. CDR1 and CDR2 from the germline V gene are SQVTM and ANQGSEA. This CDR3 is CSVEGLGWVGNNEQFF. CDR3 sequence (DNA): TGCAGCGTTGAGGGACTAGGGTGGGTAGGGAACAATGAGCAGTTCTTC.

This clonotype has ten or more counts. The chain joins TRBV7-2 to TRBJ2-1; D is unclear. The CDR3 is 15 residues long. Trimming took 1 base from V and 0 from J, leaving 7 bases between them. Germline values: CDR1 SGHTA, CDR2 FQGNSA. The chain's CDR3 is CASSLVGTSYNEQFF. The DNA of the CDR3 is TGTGCCAGCAGCTTAGTAGGCACCTCCTACAATGAGCAGTTCTTC.

The V gene is TRBV12-3 or TRBV12-4, the J gene TRBJ1-2, with a possible D match to TRBD1 (6 bases). This CDR3 contains 13 residues. V lost 2 bases, J lost 8 bases, and 12 bases lay in between. The CDR3 here is CASSLSGTNGYTF. The CDR3 region has the DNA TGTGCCAGCAGTTTATCTGGGACAAACGGCTACACCTTC.